This TCR beta chain was sequenced during a study of control samples from healthy donors and cancer patients. Profiling relied on immunoSEQ multiplex PCR, and the TCRdb table lists in-frame clones only, not all of them. The sample has about 98,000 clones, 92% seen once; the top ten hold 2% to 2.5%. Germline CDR1 reads LNHDA; CDR2 reads SQIVND (reference sequence). The CDR3 covers 14 residues. With 6 bases removed from V and 5 bases from J, the gap between germline ends came to 16 bases. The TCR comes from a woman under 30 in good health. The chain couples TRBV19 to TRBJ1-1; weak D call: TRBD1 (5 bases). The source material was blood. CDR3 sequence (DNA): TGTGCCAGTAGGGTGCAGGGAGGTGGGACTGAAGCTTTCTTT. This codes for CASRVQGGGTEAFF.